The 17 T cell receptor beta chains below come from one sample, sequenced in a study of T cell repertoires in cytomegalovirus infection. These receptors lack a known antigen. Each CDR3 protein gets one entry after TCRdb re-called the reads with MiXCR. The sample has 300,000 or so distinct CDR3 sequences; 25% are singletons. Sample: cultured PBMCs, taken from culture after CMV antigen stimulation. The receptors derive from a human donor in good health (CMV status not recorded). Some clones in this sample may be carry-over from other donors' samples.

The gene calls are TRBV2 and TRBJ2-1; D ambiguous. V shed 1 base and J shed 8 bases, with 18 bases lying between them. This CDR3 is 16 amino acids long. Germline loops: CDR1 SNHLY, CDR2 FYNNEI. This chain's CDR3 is CASSEVGWRGSDEQFF. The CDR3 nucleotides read TGTGCCAGCAGTGAAGTTGGCTGGAGAGGTTCCGATGAGCAGTTCTTC.

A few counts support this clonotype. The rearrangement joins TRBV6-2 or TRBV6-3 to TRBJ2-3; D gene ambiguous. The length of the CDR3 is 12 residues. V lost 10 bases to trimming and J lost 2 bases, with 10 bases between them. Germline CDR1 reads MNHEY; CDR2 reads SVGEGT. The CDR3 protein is CATRKDTDTQYF. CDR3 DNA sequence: TGTGCCACCAGAAAGGACACAGATACGCAGTATTTT.

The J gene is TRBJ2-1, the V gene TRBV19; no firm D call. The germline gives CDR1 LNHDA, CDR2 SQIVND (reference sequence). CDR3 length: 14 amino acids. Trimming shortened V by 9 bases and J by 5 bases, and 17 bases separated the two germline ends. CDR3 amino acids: CASRLEIANNEQFF. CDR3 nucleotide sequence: TGTGCCAGCCGCCTAGAGATTGCCAACAATGAGCAGTTCTTC.

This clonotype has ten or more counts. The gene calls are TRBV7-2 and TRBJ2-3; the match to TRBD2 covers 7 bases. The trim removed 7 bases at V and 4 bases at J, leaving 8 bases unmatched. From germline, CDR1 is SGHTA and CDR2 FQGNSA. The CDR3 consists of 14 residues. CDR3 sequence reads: CASTGGSLADTQYF. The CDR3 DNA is TGTGCCAGCACAGGCGGGAGTCTCGCAGATACGCAGTATTTT.

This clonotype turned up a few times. The CDR3: CASSVDPSGGVTDTQYF. The CDR3 DNA reads TGTGCCAGCAGCGTGGACCCTAGCGGAGGGGTCACAGATACGCAGTATTTT. The chain has TRBV9 and TRBJ2-3; 7 bases line up with TRBD2. V trimming: 2 bases; J trimming: 2 bases; junction bases outside the gene matches: 11. Germline loops: CDR1 SGDLS, CDR2 YYNGEE. The CDR3 length is 17 residues.

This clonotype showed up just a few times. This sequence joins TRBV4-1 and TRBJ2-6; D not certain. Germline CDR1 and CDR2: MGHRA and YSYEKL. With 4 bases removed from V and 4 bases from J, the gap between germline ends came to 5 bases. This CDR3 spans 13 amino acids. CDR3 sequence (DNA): TGCGCCAGCAGCCCAGCAGGGGCCAACGTCCTGACTTTC. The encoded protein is CASSPAGANVLTF.

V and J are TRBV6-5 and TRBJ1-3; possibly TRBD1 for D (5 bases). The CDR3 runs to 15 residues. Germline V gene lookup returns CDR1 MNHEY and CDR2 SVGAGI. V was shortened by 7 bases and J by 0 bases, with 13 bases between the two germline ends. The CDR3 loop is CASMRGSVSGNTIYF. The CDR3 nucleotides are TGTGCCAGCATGAGGGGATCGGTCTCTGGAAACACCATATATTTT.

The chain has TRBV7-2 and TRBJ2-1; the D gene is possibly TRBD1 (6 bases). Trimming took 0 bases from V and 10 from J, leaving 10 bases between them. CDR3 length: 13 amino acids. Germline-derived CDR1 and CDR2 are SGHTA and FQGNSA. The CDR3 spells CASSLAAGTEQFF. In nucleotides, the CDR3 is TGTGCCAGCAGCTTAGCCGCCGGGACAGAGCAGTTCTTC.

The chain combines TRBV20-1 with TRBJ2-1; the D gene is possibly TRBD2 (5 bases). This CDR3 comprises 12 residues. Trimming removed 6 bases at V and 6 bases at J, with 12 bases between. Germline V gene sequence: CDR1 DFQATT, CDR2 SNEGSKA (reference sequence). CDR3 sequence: CSAHGLANEQFF. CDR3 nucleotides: TGCAGTGCCCACGGACTCGCCAATGAGCAGTTCTTC.

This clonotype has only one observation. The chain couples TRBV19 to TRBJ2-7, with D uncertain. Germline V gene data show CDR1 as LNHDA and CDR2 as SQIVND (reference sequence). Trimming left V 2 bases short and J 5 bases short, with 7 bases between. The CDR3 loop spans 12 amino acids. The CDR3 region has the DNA TGTGCCAGTAGTATACCCGGAAACGAGCAGTACTTC. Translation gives CASSIPGNEQYF.

CDR3 in amino acids: CASTPEGGNEQFF. CDR3 coding DNA: TGTGCCAGTACCCCCGAGGGGGGGAATGAGCAGTTCTTC. The genes are TRBV19 and TRBJ2-1; TRBD2 is a possible D gene (7 bases). This CDR3 is built from 13 residues. V was shortened by 7 bases and J by 7 bases, with 14 bases between the two germline ends. Looked up from germline, CDR1 is LNHDA and CDR2 is SQIVND (reference sequence).

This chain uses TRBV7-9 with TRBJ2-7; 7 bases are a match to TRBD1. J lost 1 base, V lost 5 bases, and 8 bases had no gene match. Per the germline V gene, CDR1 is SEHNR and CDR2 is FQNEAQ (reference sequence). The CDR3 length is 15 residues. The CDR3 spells CASSEGTARSYEQYV. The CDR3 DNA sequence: TGTGCCAGCAGCGAAGGGACAGCAAGATCCTACGAGCAGTACGTC.

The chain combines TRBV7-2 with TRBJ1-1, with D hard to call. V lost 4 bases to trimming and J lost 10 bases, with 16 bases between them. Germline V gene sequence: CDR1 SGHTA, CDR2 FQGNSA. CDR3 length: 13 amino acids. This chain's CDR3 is CASSSLTGERAFF. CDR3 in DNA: TGTGCCAGCAGCTCCCTTACTGGCGAACGAGCTTTCTTT.

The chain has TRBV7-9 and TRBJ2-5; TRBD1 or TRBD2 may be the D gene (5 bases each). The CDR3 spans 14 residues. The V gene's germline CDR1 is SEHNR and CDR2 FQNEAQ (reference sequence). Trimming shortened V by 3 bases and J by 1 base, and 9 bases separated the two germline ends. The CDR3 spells CASSFRDPQETQYF. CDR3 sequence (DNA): TGTGCCAGCAGCTTCCGGGACCCCCAAGAGACCCAGTACTTC.

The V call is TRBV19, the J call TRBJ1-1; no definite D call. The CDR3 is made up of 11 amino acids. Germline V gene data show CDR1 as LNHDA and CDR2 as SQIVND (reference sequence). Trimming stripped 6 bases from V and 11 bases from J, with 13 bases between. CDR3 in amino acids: CASSTSQRAFF. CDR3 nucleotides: TGTGCCAGTAGCACATCCCAGCGGGCTTTCTTT.

The CDR3 loop reads CASSVDSDGNTIYF. The CDR3 DNA reads as TGTGCCAGCAGCGTAGACAGTGACGGAAACACCATATATTTT. This sequence joins TRBV9 and TRBJ1-3, with D unclear. Trimming shortened V by 0 bases and J by 4 bases, and 8 bases separated the two germline ends. Germline assignment: CDR1 SGDLS and CDR2 YYNGEE. CDR3 length equals 14 residues.

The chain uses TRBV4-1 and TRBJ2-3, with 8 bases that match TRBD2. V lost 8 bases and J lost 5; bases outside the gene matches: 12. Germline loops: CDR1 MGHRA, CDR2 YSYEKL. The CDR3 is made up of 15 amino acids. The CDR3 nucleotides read TGCGCCAGCGCTGCCGGGGGGGTTGTAAAAGATACGCAGTATTTT. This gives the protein CASAAGGVVKDTQYF.